This entry describes one T cell receptor (beta chain). Its cognate antigen is unknown. The data derive from a study of radiation and T cells in renal cell carcinoma. Overall study results and limits: Irradiated tumors had higher TCR clonality than control tumors. Intratumoral heterogeneity was not captured in these roughly 0.96 g regions.

As for treatment: treatment-naive control, cytoreductive nephrectomy. Control samples are tumors resected by cytoreductive nephrectomy without prior radiation. Clones were read by immunoSEQ multiplex PCR, and TCRdb kept only the in-frame ones, dropping some. The table records 20,000 to 25,000 clones, less than 55% of them present only once. The CDR3 loop spans 12 amino acids. Germline V lookup: CDR1 GTSNPN, CDR2 SVGIG (reference sequence). The V end was cut by 5 bases, the J end by 0 bases, with 8 bases between. This TCR was sampled from a human donor with renal cell carcinoma. The chain carries TRBV30 and TRBJ2-7; unclear D gene. The sequencing here drew on tumor tissue, taken from a patient whose treatment was nephrectomy without radiotherapy. The CDR3 DNA sequence: TGTGCCTGGGGGGTTGGCTCCTACGAGCAGTACTTC. Protein product: CAWGVGSYEQYF. Together with reference TRBV30 and TRBJ2-7, the CDR3 gives the full variable domain: SQTIHQWPATLVQPVGSPLSLECTVEGTSNPNLYWYRQAAGRGLQLLFYSVGIGQISSEVPQNLSASRPQDRQFILSSKKLLLSDSGFYLCAWGVGSYEQYFGPGTRLTVT.